These 5 T cell receptor beta chains were sequenced from one sample in a study of cytomegalovirus exposure and HLA in healthy donors. Primers: 60 Vbeta forward and 13 Jbeta reverse. Data came from immunoSEQ multiplex PCR; TCRdb stores just in-frame clones and leaves some out. The sample holds tens of thousands of clones, around 82% seen once. Sequenced: PBMCs. The receptors originated from a man younger than 30 in good health and CMV-seropositive.

The rearrangement joins TRBV7-8 to TRBJ1-2, with 8 nucleotides matching TRBD1. The V gene end was trimmed by 5 bases and the J gene end by 4 bases; junction bases not matched to a gene: 9. This CDR3 has 15 residues. Germline V lookup: CDR1 SGHVS, CDR2 FQNEAQ. This chain's CDR3 is CASSPEGQVGYGYTF. The CDR3 DNA reads as TGTGCCAGCAGCCCCGAGGGACAGGTGGGCTATGGCTACACCTTC.

The chain couples TRBV6-5 to TRBJ2-3; the D gene is possibly TRBD2 (5 bases). Trimming pared 0 bases from V and 4 bases from J, leaving 14 bases between. This CDR3 spans 16 amino acids. Per the germline V gene, CDR1 is MNHEY and CDR2 is SVGAGI. In nucleotides, the CDR3 is TGTGCCAGCAGTTACTCTTCGGGGAGTAGGCCAGATACGCAGTATTTT. As protein: CASSYSSGSRPDTQYF.

DNA for the CDR3: TGTGCCAGCAGTACAGGGCCTGGAAACACCATATATTTT. Translation gives CASSTGPGNTIYF. The chain employs TRBV14 and TRBJ1-3, with TRBD1 as a possible D gene (6 bases). The CDR3 consists of 13 residues. V lost 6 bases, J lost 2 bases, and 8 bases lay in between. Germline CDR1 and CDR2: SGHDN and FVKESK.

The rearrangement joins TRBV30 to TRBJ2-7, with 12 bases that match TRBD1. Germline CDR1 reads GTSNPN; CDR2 reads SVGIG (reference sequence). The CDR3 extends over 16 amino acids. V shed 3 bases and J 4 bases; nucleotides not matched to a gene: 10. Here the CDR3 DNA reads TGTGCCTGGAGATCCCCGGGGACAGGGGGCTGGTACGAGCAGTACTTC. Protein product: CAWRSPGTGGWYEQYF.

The chain uses TRBV25-1 and TRBJ1-2, with D possibly matching TRBD1 (5 bases). The CDR3 contains 13 residues. V was clipped by 10 bases and J by 4 bases, with 16 bases between them. Germline loops: CDR1 MGHDK, CDR2 SYGVNS. The CDR3 DNA reads TGTGCCACCTCCATGGGGGGATTCTATGGCTACACCTTC. Translating it yields CATSMGGFYGYTF.